The entry below gives a single TCR beta chain sequence along with its context. Its antigen is currently unknown. Trimming removed 2 bases from V and 2 bases from J; junction bases left unmatched: 4. The CDR3 is 15 residues long. Germline CDR1 and CDR2: MDHEN and SYDVKM. With a J-beta primer mix and a sample-barcoded 5' primer, a second PCR ran about 6 to 11 cycles. MiXCR was run by TCRdb on the 5' RACE reads, yielding one entry per CDR3 protein. Altogether roughly 700,000 distinct CDR3 sequences are present, about 25% being singletons, with the ten largest covering under 10%. The data stem from a study of blood T cells in healthy people across ages. Findings of the study overall: TCR beta diversity, measured per million T cells, fell in a roughly linear way with age.

These same records also appear under a second study, on T cells of mothers and their children. This second report adds: The people who donated were a few healthy Caucasian mothers and their six children.

The rearrangement joins TRBV28 to TRBJ2-5; the match to TRBD1 covers 8 bases. This clonotype was obtained from a boy aged 5 to 17 in good health. The source material was blood. Here the CDR3 DNA reads TGTGCCAGCAGTTTAGAGCGGACAGGGCAAGAGACCCAGTACTTC. Protein: CASSLERTGQETQYF.